The entry below describes one T cell receptor beta chain. Its antigen has not been determined. It has no much larger one-base neighbor in the sample; base qualities were not kept. The cohort consisted of 600 to 700 healthy bone marrow donors. Cohort members were all nominally healthy when sampled, although unrecorded immune exposures were likely present. The donor was CMV seropositive and was included in the group of 250 to 300 seropositive cohort members. A peripheral blood sample was collected from each donor, and TCR beta sequencing was performed on peripheral blood mononuclear cells. Genomic DNA was extracted from the blood cell samples with the Qiagen DNeasy Blood Extraction Kit. These data belong to a study of cytomegalovirus exposure and HLA in healthy donors (dated 2017 in TCRdb). About the investigation overall: An earlier analysis of roughly 610 of the donors reported approximately 280 Gb of sequence data and around 100 million unique TCR beta sequences obtained from around 190 million T cells. The study aimed to test whether signatures of past pathogen exposure could be identified by cataloging public T cell receptors. The genetic ancestry cluster associated with self-reported Caucasian donors included 81% of the 398 genotyped donors. An early release that covered more than 550 HLA-typed donors contained about 300 gigabases of sequencing data and around 80 million unique TCR sequences. Besides the first cohort of around 700 subjects, a separate validation cohort made up of 95 to 150 different subjects was used. On average, around 200,000 unique TCR beta nucleotide sequences were sequenced per donor among a few hundred genotyped donors of the cohort, with roughly 18% of those sequences being non-productive. Every discovery cohort repertoire had been produced on one sequencing platform. Donor age, sex, ethnicity and CMV serostatus were compiled alongside the repertoire data. In an earlier analysis of more than 550 of the donors, high-throughput TCR beta sequencing was used to judge whether each TCR beta V gene segment behaved as functional or pseudogenic. Using immunosequencing, the study profiled T cell repertoires from fewer than 700 subjects and related those repertoires to cytomegalovirus serostatus. A later genetic analysis used genome-wide SNP genotypes for about 65% of the roughly 700 donors, treating that subset as a discovery cohort. HLA typing covered class I and class II loci at four-digit resolution. The number of donors typed differed by locus, with about 629-630 for A, B, C, DRB1 and DQB1, around 500 for DQA1, about 610 for DPA1, and 472 for DPB1. Because of strong linkage in the cohort, five DR-DQ haplotypes were treated as single units for association and clustering. A later analysis re-examined previously published TCR beta repertoires from about 700 donors and added high-resolution HLA genotyping to investigate patterns of TCR occurrence. The study combined high-throughput TCR immunosequencing, statistical association of individual TCRs with disease status, and machine learning to predict cytomegalovirus infection status. In the later analysis, no new phenotypic data were used to find candidate immune exposures; instead, reliance was placed on TCR beta sequences and their occurrence across donors. On the study overall, not on this receptor specifically: The presence/absence analyses assumed that sequencing depth was roughly uniform across donors, and that assumption may not be true. In a later analysis, the rate of TCR association differed among HLA loci, with DRB1 alleles having the most associated TCRs and HLA-C alleles having the fewest. In an earlier analysis of more than 500 of the donors, most TCR beta V segments appeared in productive rearrangements about 87% or about 30% of the time, broadly matching IMGT annotations. The classifier was reported to diagnose cytomegalovirus status with high specificity and sensitivity in both the original and validation cohorts. Because counts were too low, 15 to 20 rarely observed V segments, including chromosome 9 orphons, were left out of the earlier analysis of some 600 of the donors. Only TCR beta chains were sequenced in this cohort, and the absence of alpha or paired-chain data limited detectable features. Correlated functional status among segregating V segments might be attributable to linkage disequilibrium, but an unknown experimental factor could not be ruled out. Most TCR sequences were observed very rarely across donors, whereas some public TCRs were present in many individuals. A cluster of highly shared sequence variants was judged likely to represent a technical artifact of the sequencing pipeline. The only immune exposure information available for the cohort was CMV serostatus. A later analysis found that HLA-associated TCR beta chains were more clonally expanded and had lower generation probabilities than equally common non-associated chains. Most CMV-associated TCR beta chains appeared to be HLA-restricted in a later analysis, and the HLA associations seemed to be driven largely by CMV exposure. It was suggested by the authors that the approach could potentially be generalized to other disease states and immunological phenotypes. A few of the identified cytomegalovirus-associated TCR beta chains were confirmed in vitro to be specific for cytomegalovirus antigens. In a later genetic analysis, a missense DCLRE1C variant was associated with V-gene and J-gene trimming of TCR beta chains, and the association was replicated in an independent cohort. Because HLA typing was missing for some donors at each locus, association tests included only the typed subset. Some IMGT-functional V segments, including TRBV6-2 and TRBV6-3, could not be told apart with the 87-base-pair reads, so those segments were excluded. Compared with the roughly 710-donor mean, donors in an Asian-associated ancestry cluster had fewer N-insertions in productive TCRs, according to a later genetic analysis. According to a later analysis, parvovirus B19, influenza, CMV and Epstein-Barr virus appeared linked to several top co-occurrence clusters. A total of 150 or so TCR beta chains were listed by the study as associated with cytomegalovirus. In a later analysis, some 18,000 TCR beta sequences were associated with specific HLA alleles at a false discovery rate of 0.05. A further reported finding was that TCR beta sequences accurately predicted the HLA-A and HLA-B alleles for most subjects in the first cohort. When HLA alleles, especially DR and DQ, strongly co-occurred, attributing TCR associations to individual alleles was difficult.

For CDR1 and CDR2, the germline V gene (reference sequence) lists PRHDT and FYEKMQ. Trimming takes 1 base from V and 8 bases from J, and the germline ends sit 14 bases apart. The CDR3 contains 14 residues, cysteine and phenylalanine counted. The only DNA kept is the CDR3, 42 bases in frame from the first base. The library was built by means of the immunoSEQ multiplex PCR assay. For the multiplex PCR, a mixture combining 60 forward primers for TCR Vbeta segments and 13 reverse primers for TCR Jbeta segments was used. Amplification of the CDR3 region of rearranged TCR beta genes was performed with a multiplex PCR assay on genomic DNA. On the Illumina HiSeq System, the amplified TCR beta libraries were sequenced as 87-base-pair reads. For the original study's pipeline: In a later analysis, approximately 74 million unique TCR beta chains were counted across the 666 repertoires, and roughly 11 million of these chains were shared by at least two donors. To remove PCR and sequencing errors, raw reads were error-corrected and collapsed into unique sequences using a nearest-neighbor algorithm that merged closely related sequences. V, D and J gene segments were assigned by aligning CDR3 sequences to IMGT reference sequences. Each retained sequence needed at least a six-nucleotide match to both a V gene segment and a J gene segment. Rearrangements were classified as productive when the CDR3 lacked stop codons and remained in frame with V and J, and all other rearrangements were classified as non-productive. CDR3 was defined according to IMGT convention as the region running from the second conserved V-encoded cysteine to the conserved J-encoded phenylalanine. In an earlier analysis of some 550 of the donors, sequences lacking an unambiguous match to a single V gene segment were excluded. An earlier analysis of a few hundred of the donors classified V segments as functional when productive rearrangements were above 56.7% and as segregating when the standard deviation between donors was above 5%. A statistical classification framework was built for diagnosing cytomegalovirus status from the catalog of TCR beta chain sequences. In a later analysis, TCR nucleotide sequences were compared against IMGT/GENE-DB human TR gene sequences so that V and J genes could be assigned. Using the TCRdist pipeline, a later analysis assigned CDR3 sequences along with most-parsimonious VDJ recombination scenarios. In a later analysis, each TCR beta chain was defined by its CDR3 amino acid sequence together with its V-gene family, and reads without a unique V-gene family were excluded. In a later analysis, 500 to 700 highly shared, low-generation-probability nucleotide sequences were removed to address suspected cross-contamination and a sequencing artifact. For each public chain, a later analysis derived a clonal expansion index from normalized ranks of inferred template counts within each repertoire. In a later analysis, generation probabilities were computed with a VDJ recombination model fitted to out-of-frame rearrangements, and the resulting probabilities were checked against IGoR. In a later analysis, TCR-TCR, TCR-HLA and TCR-CMV co-occurrence was scored with hypergeometric tests, and a repertoire-size bias correction was applied to TCR pairs. A later analysis estimated false discovery rates by permuting HLA or CMV assignments 20 times. In a later analysis, co-occurring TCRs were grouped using DBSCAN, and TCRdist sequence similarity was added for clustering within HLA-allele-positive subsets. For co-occurrence clustering, repertoires with fewer than 30,000 or more than 120,000 public chains were excluded, along with roughly 5 repertoires with anomalous nucleotide sharing. In TCRdb, the immuneACCESS table is reduced to in-frame sequences with V and J assigned. These tables do not hold every clone; where another copy was compared, an unresolved V gene accounts for under half, and the others remain unexplained. V and J calls and clone size are given by that table; D and trimming were obtained from the DNA. The sample table records 100,000 to 150,000 clones; over 65% of these occur just once. The ten largest make up around 20% of the sample.

The sequence was collected from a man aged 18-30 years in good health and CMV-seropositive. The chain is made from TRBV13 and TRBJ1-2, with no confident D gene call. Material: PBMCs. The CDR3 region has the sequence CASSLAGELGGYTF. The DNA reads as follows: TGTGCCAGCAGCTTAGCAGGTGAATTGGGCGGCTACACCTTC.